This T cell receptor beta chain comes out of a study of CD8 T cells in ankylosing spondylitis. Study results and caveats: There were earlier reports of some motif variants in reactive arthritis synovial fluid and blood. One TCR beta motif, made up of roughly 8 highly homologous variants, appeared characteristic of ankylosing spondylitis blood.

This CDR3 comprises 15 residues. The V gene's germline CDR1 is SEHNR and CDR2 FQNEAQ (reference sequence). V lost 0 bases, J lost 6 bases, and 11 bases lay in between. Library preparation for TCR beta used quantitative 5'-RACE with molecular barcodes. One entry per CDR3 protein results from TCRdb running MiXCR on the 5' RACE reads. The repertoire consists of around 130,000 distinct CDR3 sequences, with roughly 15% occurring once and the leading ten covering 30% to 35%. This clonotype was recorded a few times. Its antigen is currently unknown. The chain links TRBV7-9 to TRBJ2-2, with D tentatively TRBD1 or TRBD2 (5 bases each). Specimen: blood, either unsorted or a sorted T cell fraction (not recorded which). The TCR originated in a male donor with ankylosing spondylitis. For the CDR3, the DNA is TGTGCCAGCAGCTTAGCTGGGGGACGCGCCGGGGAGCTGTTTTTT. This gives the protein CASSLAGGRAGELFF.